Shown below are 22 T cell receptor beta chains from a single sample sequenced in a study of graft-versus-host responses after intestinal transplantation (dated by TCRdb to the early 2020s). The sample's time point label, decoded: cells obtained before transplantation from donor or recipient. Library creation used the immunoSEQ multiplex PCR assay. TCRdb obtained this table from immuneACCESS and retained in-frame rearrangements with V and J assigned. These tables miss some clones; where compared with another copy, unresolved V genes account for less than half of the shortfall, and the remainder is unexplained. The sample table contains around 96,000 clones; only one count was recorded for roughly 90% of them. The ten largest clones represent over 0.15% of the sample. These receptors are not linked to any known antigen. Sequences were derived from unstimulated CD4+ T cells sorted from spleen or lymph node cells, sampled before intestinal transplant. Every receptor here comes from a human donor who received an intestinal transplant.

V and J are TRBV6-5 and TRBJ2-1; 9 bases map to TRBD2. The CDR3 is made up of 15 amino acids. Per the germline V gene, CDR1 is MNHEY and CDR2 is SVGAGI. J gave up 4 bases and V 4 bases, and 5 bases lay outside the gene matches. The CDR3 here is CASSSLAGRYNEQFF. The CDR3 DNA follows: TGTGCCAGCAGTTCACTAGCGGGCCGATACAATGAGCAGTTCTTC.

The rearrangement joins TRBV5-1 to TRBJ1-3; D is unclear. Germline V gene sequence: CDR1 SGHRS, CDR2 YFSETQ. The CDR3 has 13 amino acids. Trimming removed 4 bases from V and 0 bases from J, with 5 bases in between. The DNA of the CDR3 is TGCGCCAGCAGCCGAGACTCTGGAAACACCATATATTTT. Protein product: CASSRDSGNTIYF. The entire variable domain, with the rest obtained from reference TRBV5-1 and TRBJ1-3, is as follows: KAGVTQTPRYLIKTRGQQVTLSCSPISGHRSVSWYQQTPGQGLQFLFEYFSETQRNKGNFPGRFSGRQFSNSRSEMNVSTLELGDSALYLCASSRDSGNTIYFGEGSWLTVV.

This clone was counted between two and nine times. The chain uses TRBV27 and TRBJ1-1; a weak D match, TRBD1 (5 bases). From germline, CDR1 is MNHEY and CDR2 SMNVEV (reference sequence). The length of the CDR3 is 16 residues. The V end was cut by 7 bases, the J end by 1 base, with 19 bases between. CDR3 region: CASTTRSGEWNTEAFF. In DNA form, the CDR3 reads TGTGCCAGCACCACTCGATCGGGGGAATGGAACACTGAAGCTTTCTTT.

This clone is a singleton in its sample. The chain is built from TRBV5-1 and TRBJ2-3, with 12 bases matching TRBD2. Trimming removed 0 bases from V and 5 bases from J; junction bases left unmatched: 4. In germline, CDR1 is SGHRS, CDR2 YFSETQ. This CDR3 comprises 16 residues. The CDR3 DNA sequence: TGCGCCAGCAGCTTGGTTGCTAGCGGGGGGGGAGATACGCAGTATTTT. Protein: CASSLVASGGGDTQYF.

This chain joins TRBV10-3 and TRBJ2-2; 12 bases fit TRBD2. The germline CDR1 and CDR2 sequences are ENHRY and SYGVKD. The CDR3 contains 17 residues. V dropped 6 bases and J dropped 6; count of bases not matched to a gene: 11. DNA for the CDR3: TGTGCCATCAGCGCTATCAGGACTAGCGGGAAGGCCGGGGAGCTGTTTTTT. It translates to CAISAIRTSGKAGELFF.

The J gene is TRBJ2-5, the V gene TRBV19; the match to TRBD2 covers 9 bases. V was clipped by 3 bases and J by 5 bases; unmatched bases: 7. Germline assignment: CDR1 LNHDA and CDR2 SQIVND (reference sequence). CDR3 length: 15 residues. The CDR3 sequence is CASSMGLAPGETQYF. CDR3 DNA: TGTGCCAGTAGTATGGGACTAGCACCTGGGGAGACCCAGTACTTC.

The sample holds one count of this clone. CDR3 residues: CASSPRRDNTGELFF. The CDR3 region has the DNA TGTGCCAGCTCACCAAGGAGGGATAACACCGGGGAGCTGTTTTTT. V gene TRBV18 combines with J gene TRBJ2-2; D is perhaps TRBD2 (6 bases). Germline CDR1 is KGHSH and CDR2 is LQKENI. The germline V and J ends were trimmed by 2 bases and 2 bases, with 9 bases remaining between them. The CDR3 covers 15 residues. Combining the CDR3 with reference TRBV18 and TRBJ2-2 gives the whole variable domain NAGVMQNPRHLVRRRGQEARLRCSPMKGHSHVYWYRQLPEEGLKFMVYLQKENIIDESGMPKERFSAEFPKEGPSILRIQQVVRGDSAAYFCASSPRRDNTGELFFGEGSRLTVL.

The chain is built from TRBV19 and TRBJ2-2, with D tentatively TRBD2 (7 bases). The germline V gene has CDR1 LNHDA and CDR2 SQIVND (reference sequence). V lost 7 bases to trimming and J lost 3 bases, with 18 bases between them. The CDR3 is 16 residues long. This chain's CDR3 is CASKFRAGADTGELFF. In DNA, the CDR3 is TGTGCCAGTAAATTTCGCGCGGGGGCGGACACCGGGGAGCTGTTTTTT.

This sequence joins TRBV10-1 and TRBJ2-1, with 9 positions matching TRBD1. Trimming cost V 5 bases and J 12 bases; bases outside gene matches: 11. The CDR3 is made up of 14 amino acids. Germline CDR1 and CDR2: WNHNN and SYGVQD (reference sequence). CDR3 amino acids: CASSWDRVDRRQFF. DNA of the CDR3: TGCGCCAGCAGTTGGGACAGGGTCGACCGACGGCAGTTCTTC.

V and J are TRBV30 and TRBJ1-1; D is ambiguous. The V end lost 4 bases, the J end lost 8 bases, and 14 bases lay between the germline ends. CDR3 length: 12 amino acids. Germline V lookup: CDR1 GTSNPN, CDR2 SVGIG (reference sequence). CDR3 region: CAWTPDKPEAFF. The CDR3 DNA is TGTGCCTGGACCCCAGATAAACCAGAAGCTTTCTTT. The complete variable domain, with remaining parts taken from reference TRBV30 and TRBJ1-1, reads SQTIHQWPATLVQPVGSPLSLECTVEGTSNPNLYWYRQAAGRGLQLLFYSVGIGQISSEVPQNLSASRPQDRQFILSSKKLLLSDSGFYLCAWTPDKPEAFFGQGTRLTVV.

The rearrangement joins TRBV5-1 to TRBJ2-1, with 9 bases that match TRBD2. The CDR3 is 15 residues long. With V trimmed by 7 bases and J by 1 base, 6 bases remained unmatched. Looked up from germline, CDR1 is SGHRS and CDR2 is YFSETQ. CDR3 protein: CASAIAGDSYNEQFF. CDR3 DNA sequence: TGCGCCAGCGCCATAGCGGGAGATTCCTACAATGAGCAGTTCTTC.

The chain's CDR3 is CASSLGQGTFNEQFF. CDR3 in DNA: TGTGCCAGCAGCTTAGGACAGGGAACCTTCAATGAGCAGTTCTTC. The rearrangement joins TRBV7-6 to TRBJ2-1; TRBD1 aligns across 7 bases. CDR1 SGHVS and CDR2 FNYEAQ come from the germline V gene. With V trimmed by 1 base and J by 6 bases, 6 bases remained unmatched. The CDR3 has 15 residues.

The genes are TRBV6-4 and TRBJ2-7, with 8 bases fitting TRBD2. The J segment lost 6 bases and the V segment lost 6 bases, leaving 19 bases of the junction unmatched. Germline CDR1 and CDR2: MRHNA and SNTAGT. The CDR3 contains 17 residues. The CDR3 here is CASRDLGGRPVWGEQYF. The CDR3 DNA reads as TGTGCCAGCAGGGACCTTGGCGGGAGGCCTGTTTGGGGCGAGCAGTACTTC.

The V gene is TRBV2, the J gene TRBJ2-1; TRBD2 matches at 7 bases. The CDR3 has 12 amino acids. CDR1 and CDR2 from the germline V gene are SNHLY and FYNNEI. Trimming cost V 7 bases and J 12 bases; bases outside gene matches: 9. CDR3 DNA sequence: TGTGCCAGCATACCCACGGGGGGTGTGCAGTTCTTC. Translation: CASIPTGGVQFF.

The chain couples TRBV6-1 to TRBJ2-1; 11 positions agree with TRBD1. CDR3 length: 15 residues. Trimming removed 6 bases from V and 8 bases from J; junction bases left unmatched: 9. Looked up from germline, CDR1 is MNHNS and CDR2 is SASEGT. In nucleotides, the CDR3 is TGTGCCAGCAGCCGGGACAGGGGGAATGCGGATGAGCAGTTCTTC. Encoded protein: CASSRDRGNADEQFF.

The chain links TRBV4-1 to TRBJ2-1, with TRBD2 matching 9 bases. CDR1 and CDR2 (germline): MGHRA, YSYEKL. The CDR3 consists of 15 residues. J was trimmed by 4 bases and V by 6 bases; bases with no gene match: 7. CDR3 in DNA: TGCGCCAGCAGACCCAGGACTAGCGCATACAATGAGCAGTTCTTC. Its translation: CASRPRTSAYNEQFF.

This chain links TRBV4-2 with TRBJ1-5; D call uncertain. Deletions cut 0 bases from V and 3 bases from J, with 9 bases between. The CDR3 has 15 residues. Germline assignment: CDR1 LGHNA and CDR2 YNFKEQ. CDR3: CASSQDSTYNQPQHF. CDR3 bases: TGTGCCAGCAGCCAAGATAGCACCTACAATCAGCCCCAGCATTTT.

The CDR3 DNA sequence: TGTGCCAGCAGTGTACAGGTTAGCTCCTACAATGAGCAGTTCTTC. Protein product: CASSVQVSSYNEQFF. The V call is TRBV6-1, the J call TRBJ2-1; maybe TRBD1 (5 bases). Germline lookup yields CDR1 MNHNS and CDR2 SASEGT. The V end was cut by 4 bases, the J end by 0 bases, with 10 bases between. The length of the CDR3 is 15 residues.

This clone showed up just a few times. J is TRBJ2-1 and V is TRBV7-8, with TRBD1 matching over 9 bases. The CDR3 extends over 14 amino acids. The J segment lost 6 bases and the V segment lost 5 bases, leaving 5 bases of the junction unmatched. Germline values: CDR1 SGHVS, CDR2 FQNEAQ. The CDR3 bases are TGTGCCAGCAGCATAAACAGGGGGCTCAATGAGCAGTTCTTC. Translating it yields CASSINRGLNEQFF.

The chain employs TRBV10-2 and TRBJ2-1; TRBD2 agrees at 8 bases. The CDR3 loop spans 14 amino acids. Germline V gene data show CDR1 as WSHSY and CDR2 as SAAADI. The J segment lost 10 bases and the V segment lost 8 bases, leaving 13 bases of the junction unmatched. In DNA form, the CDR3 reads TGCGCCAGCCAGAGGTTAGCGGGATTCATCGAGCAGTTCTTC. It codes for CASQRLAGFIEQFF.

This clone was counted a few times. This CDR3 is CASSPGLAFEQFF. CDR3 DNA: TGTGCCAGCTCACCCGGACTAGCCTTTGAGCAGTTCTTC. The rearrangement uses TRBV18 and TRBJ2-1; 8 positions agree with TRBD2. The CDR3 runs 13 residues. The junction had 4 bases not matched to a gene; V was cut back by 3 bases and J by 9 bases. The germline gives CDR1 KGHSH, CDR2 LQKENI.

This chain connects TRBV10-3 to TRBJ2-7; tentative D call: TRBD1 (5 bases). The CDR3 consists of 11 residues. Germline CDR1 is ENHRY and CDR2 is SYGVKD. V was shortened by 8 bases and J by 6 bases, with 11 bases between the two germline ends. In nucleotides, the CDR3 is TGTGCCATCTGGGCAGGGTCCGAGCAGTACTTC. It translates to CAIWAGSEQYF.